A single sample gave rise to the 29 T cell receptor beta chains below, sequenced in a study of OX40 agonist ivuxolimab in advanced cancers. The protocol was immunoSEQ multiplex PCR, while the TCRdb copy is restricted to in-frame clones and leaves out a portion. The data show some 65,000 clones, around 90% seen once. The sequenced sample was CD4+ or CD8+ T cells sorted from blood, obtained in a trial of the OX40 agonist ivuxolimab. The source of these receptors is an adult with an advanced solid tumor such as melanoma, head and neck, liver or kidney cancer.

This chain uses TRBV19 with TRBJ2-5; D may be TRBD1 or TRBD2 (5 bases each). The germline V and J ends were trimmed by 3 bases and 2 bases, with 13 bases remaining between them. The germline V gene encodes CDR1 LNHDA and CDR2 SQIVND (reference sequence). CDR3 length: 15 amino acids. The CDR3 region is CASSMGSGPQETQYF. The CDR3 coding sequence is TGTGCCAGTAGTATGGGGTCGGGGCCTCAAGAGACCCAGTACTTC.

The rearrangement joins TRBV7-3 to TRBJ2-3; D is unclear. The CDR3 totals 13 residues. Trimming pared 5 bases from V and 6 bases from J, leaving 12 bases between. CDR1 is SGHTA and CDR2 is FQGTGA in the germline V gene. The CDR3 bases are TGTGCCAGCAGCCCACATCCCTTGGATACGCAGTATTTT. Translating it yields CASSPHPLDTQYF.

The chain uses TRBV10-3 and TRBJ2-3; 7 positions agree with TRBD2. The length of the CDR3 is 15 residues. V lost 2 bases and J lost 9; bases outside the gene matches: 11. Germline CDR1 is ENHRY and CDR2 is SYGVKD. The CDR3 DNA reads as TGTGCCATCAGTGAGGAGGAGACGGGAGGAAAGACGCAGTATTTT. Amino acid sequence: CAISEEETGGKTQYF.

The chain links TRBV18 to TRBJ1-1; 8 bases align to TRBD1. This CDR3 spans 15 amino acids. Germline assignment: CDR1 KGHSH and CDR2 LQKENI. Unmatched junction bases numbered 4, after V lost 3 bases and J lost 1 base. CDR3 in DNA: TGTGCCAGCTCACCCGGGACAGGATCGAACACTGAAGCTTTCTTT. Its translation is CASSPGTGSNTEAFF.

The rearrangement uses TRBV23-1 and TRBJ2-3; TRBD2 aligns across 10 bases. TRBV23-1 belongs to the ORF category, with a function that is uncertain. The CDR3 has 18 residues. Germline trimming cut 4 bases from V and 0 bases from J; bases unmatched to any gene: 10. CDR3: CASSRTRGLARSTDTQYF. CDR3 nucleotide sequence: TGCGCCAGCAGTCGAACAAGGGGACTAGCGCGTAGCACAGATACGCAGTATTTT.

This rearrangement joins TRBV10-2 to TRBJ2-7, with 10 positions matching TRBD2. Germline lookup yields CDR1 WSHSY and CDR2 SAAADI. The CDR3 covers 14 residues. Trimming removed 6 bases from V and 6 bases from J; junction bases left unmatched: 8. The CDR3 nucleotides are TGCGCCAGCAGACAAGCGGGAGGGCCTGGCGAGCAGTACTTC. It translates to CASRQAGGPGEQYF.

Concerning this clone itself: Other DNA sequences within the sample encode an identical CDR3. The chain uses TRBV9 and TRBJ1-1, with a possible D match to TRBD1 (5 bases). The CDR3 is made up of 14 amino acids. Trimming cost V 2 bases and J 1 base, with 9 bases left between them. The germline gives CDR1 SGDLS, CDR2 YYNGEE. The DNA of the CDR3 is TGTGCCAGCAGCGTGCAGGGTCAGAACACTGAAGCTTTCTTT. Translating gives CASSVQGQNTEAFF.

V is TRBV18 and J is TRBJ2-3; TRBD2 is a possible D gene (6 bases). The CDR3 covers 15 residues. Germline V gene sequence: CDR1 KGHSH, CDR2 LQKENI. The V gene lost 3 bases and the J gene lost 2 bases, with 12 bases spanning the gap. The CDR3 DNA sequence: TGTGCCAGCTCACCGCAGGGCGGGGACACAGATACGCAGTATTTT. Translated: CASSPQGGDTDTQYF.

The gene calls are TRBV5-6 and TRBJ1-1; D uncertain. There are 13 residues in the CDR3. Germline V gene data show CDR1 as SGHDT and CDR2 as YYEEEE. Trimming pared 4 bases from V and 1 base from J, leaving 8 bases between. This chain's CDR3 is CASSQVPNTEAFF. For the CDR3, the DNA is TGTGCCAGCAGCCAAGTTCCGAACACTGAAGCTTTCTTT.

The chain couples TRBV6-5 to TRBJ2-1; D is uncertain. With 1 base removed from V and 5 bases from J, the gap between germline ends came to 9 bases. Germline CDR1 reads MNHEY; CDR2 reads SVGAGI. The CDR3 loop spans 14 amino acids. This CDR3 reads CASSYYSTNNEQFF. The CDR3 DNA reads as TGTGCCAGCAGTTACTACTCTACCAACAATGAGCAGTTCTTC.

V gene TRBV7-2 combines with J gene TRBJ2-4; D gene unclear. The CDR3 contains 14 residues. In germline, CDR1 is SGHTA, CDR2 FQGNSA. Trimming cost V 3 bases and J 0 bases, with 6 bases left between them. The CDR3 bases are TGTGCCAGCAGCTTTTCAGTAGCCAAAAACATTCAGTACTTC. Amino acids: CASSFSVAKNIQYF.

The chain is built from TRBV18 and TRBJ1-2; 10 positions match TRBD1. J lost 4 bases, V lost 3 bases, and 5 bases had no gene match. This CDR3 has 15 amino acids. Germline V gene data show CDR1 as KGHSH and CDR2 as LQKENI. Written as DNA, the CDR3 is TGTGCCAGCTCACCCGGGACAGGGGCCCTCTATGGCTACACCTTC. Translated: CASSPGTGALYGYTF.

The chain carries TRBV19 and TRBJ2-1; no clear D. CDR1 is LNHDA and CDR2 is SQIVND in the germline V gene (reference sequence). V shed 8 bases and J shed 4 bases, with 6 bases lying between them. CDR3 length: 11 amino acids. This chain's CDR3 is CASAVYNEQFF. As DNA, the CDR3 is TGTGCCAGTGCCGTGTACAATGAGCAGTTCTTC.

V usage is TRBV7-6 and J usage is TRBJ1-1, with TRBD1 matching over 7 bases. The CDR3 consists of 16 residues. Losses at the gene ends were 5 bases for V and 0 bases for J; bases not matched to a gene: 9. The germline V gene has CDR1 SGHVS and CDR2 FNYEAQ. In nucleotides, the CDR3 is TGTGCCAGCAGCCCCAGAGGGGGCACAATGAACACTGAAGCTTTCTTT. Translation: CASSPRGGTMNTEAFF.

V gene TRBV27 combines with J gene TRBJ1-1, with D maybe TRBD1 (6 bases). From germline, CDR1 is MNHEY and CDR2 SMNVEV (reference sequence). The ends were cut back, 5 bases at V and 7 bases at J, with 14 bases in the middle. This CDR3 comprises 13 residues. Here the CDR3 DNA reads TGTGCCAGCAGTGTTCAGGGGCGGAATGAAGCTTTCTTT. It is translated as CASSVQGRNEAFF.

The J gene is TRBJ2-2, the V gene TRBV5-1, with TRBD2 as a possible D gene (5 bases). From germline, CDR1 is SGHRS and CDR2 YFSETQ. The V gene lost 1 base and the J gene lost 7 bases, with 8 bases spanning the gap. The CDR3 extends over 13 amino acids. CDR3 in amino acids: CASSLLGVGELFF. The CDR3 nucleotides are TGCGCCAGCAGCTTGCTCGGGGTCGGGGAGCTGTTTTTT.

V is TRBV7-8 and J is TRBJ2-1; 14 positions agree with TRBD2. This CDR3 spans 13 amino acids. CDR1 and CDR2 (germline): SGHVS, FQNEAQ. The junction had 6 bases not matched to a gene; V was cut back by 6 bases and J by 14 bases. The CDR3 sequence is CASRETSGREEFF. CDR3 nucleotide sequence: TGTGCCAGCAGAGAGACTAGCGGGAGGGAGGAGTTCTTC.

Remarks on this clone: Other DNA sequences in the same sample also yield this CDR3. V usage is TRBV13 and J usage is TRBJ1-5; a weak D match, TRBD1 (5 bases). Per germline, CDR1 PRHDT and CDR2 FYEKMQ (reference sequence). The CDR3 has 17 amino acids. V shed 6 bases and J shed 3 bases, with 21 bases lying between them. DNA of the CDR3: TGTGCCAGCAGAAAGACCCAGGGACGATATAACAATCAGCCCCAGCATTTT. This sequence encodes CASRKTQGRYNNQPQHF.

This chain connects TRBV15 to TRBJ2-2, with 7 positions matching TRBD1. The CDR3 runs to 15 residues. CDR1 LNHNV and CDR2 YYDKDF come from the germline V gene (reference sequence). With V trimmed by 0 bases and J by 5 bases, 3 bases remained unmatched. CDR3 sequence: CATSREGQDTGELFF. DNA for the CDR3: TGTGCCACCAGCAGAGAAGGACAGGATACCGGGGAGCTGTTTTTT.

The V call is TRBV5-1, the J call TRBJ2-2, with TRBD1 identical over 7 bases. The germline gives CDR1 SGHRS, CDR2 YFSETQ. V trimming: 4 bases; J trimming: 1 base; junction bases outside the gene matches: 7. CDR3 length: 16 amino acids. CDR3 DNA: TGCGCCAGCAGCGGCGTGACAGGGTTGAACACCGGGGAGCTGTTTTTT. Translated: CASSGVTGLNTGELFF.

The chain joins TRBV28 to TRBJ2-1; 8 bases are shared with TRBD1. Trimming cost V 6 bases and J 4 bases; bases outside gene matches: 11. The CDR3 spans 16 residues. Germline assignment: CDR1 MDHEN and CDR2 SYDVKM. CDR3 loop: CASSTSGQAPYNEQFF. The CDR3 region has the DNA TGTGCCAGCAGCACCTCGGGACAGGCCCCTTACAATGAGCAGTTCTTC.

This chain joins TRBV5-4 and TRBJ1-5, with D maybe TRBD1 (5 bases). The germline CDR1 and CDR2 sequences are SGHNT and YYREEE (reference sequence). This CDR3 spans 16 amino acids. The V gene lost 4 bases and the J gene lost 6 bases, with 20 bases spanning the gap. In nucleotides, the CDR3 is TGTGCCAGCAGCCAAGATAGGGGAGCGGGTGGTCAGCCCCAGCATTTT. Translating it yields CASSQDRGAGGQPQHF.

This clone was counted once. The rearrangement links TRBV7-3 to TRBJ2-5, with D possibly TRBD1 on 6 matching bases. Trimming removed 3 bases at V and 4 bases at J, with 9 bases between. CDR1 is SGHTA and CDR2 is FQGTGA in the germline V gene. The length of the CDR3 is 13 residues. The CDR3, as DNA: TGTGCCAGCAGCTTGGACAGAAGAGAGACCCAGTACTTC. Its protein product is CASSLDRRETQYF.

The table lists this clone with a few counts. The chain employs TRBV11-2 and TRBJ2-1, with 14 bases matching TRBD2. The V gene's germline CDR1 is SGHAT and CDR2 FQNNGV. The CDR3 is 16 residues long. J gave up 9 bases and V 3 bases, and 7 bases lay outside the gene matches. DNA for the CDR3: TGTGCCAGCAGCTTCGGGACTAGCGGGGGAGAGGTTGAGCAGTTCTTC. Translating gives CASSFGTSGGEVEQFF.

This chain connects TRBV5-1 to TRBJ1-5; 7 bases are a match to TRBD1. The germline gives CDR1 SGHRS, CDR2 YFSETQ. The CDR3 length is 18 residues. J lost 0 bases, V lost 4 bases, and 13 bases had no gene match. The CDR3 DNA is TGCGCCAGCAGCGAGGGACAGCGAGGACCCTTTAGCAATCAGCCCCAGCATTTT. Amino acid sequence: CASSEGQRGPFSNQPQHF.

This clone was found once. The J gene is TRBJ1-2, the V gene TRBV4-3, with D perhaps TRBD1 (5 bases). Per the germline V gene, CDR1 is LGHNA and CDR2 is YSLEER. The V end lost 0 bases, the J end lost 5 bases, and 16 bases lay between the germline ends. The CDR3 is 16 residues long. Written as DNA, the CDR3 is TGCGCCAGCAGCCAAGATGTCATGGTACAGGAATATGGCTACACCTTC. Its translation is CASSQDVMVQEYGYTF.

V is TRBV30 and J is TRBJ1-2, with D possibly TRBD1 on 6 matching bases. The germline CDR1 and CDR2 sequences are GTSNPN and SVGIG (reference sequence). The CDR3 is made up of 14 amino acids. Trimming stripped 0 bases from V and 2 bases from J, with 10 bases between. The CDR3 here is CAWSVGGMNYGYTF. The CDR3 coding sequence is TGTGCCTGGAGTGTAGGGGGAATGAACTATGGCTACACCTTC. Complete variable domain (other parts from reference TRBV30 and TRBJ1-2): SQTIHQWPATLVQPVGSPLSLECTVEGTSNPNLYWYRQAAGRGLQLLFYSVGIGQISSEVPQNLSASRPQDRQFILSSKKLLLSDSGFYLCAWSVGGMNYGYTFGSGTRLTVV.

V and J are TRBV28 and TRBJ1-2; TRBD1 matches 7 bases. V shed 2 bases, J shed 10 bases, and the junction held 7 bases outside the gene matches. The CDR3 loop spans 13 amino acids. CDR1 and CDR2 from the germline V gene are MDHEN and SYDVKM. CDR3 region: CASSLRTGRFYTF. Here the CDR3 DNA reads TGTGCCAGCAGTTTACGGACAGGAAGGTTCTACACCTTC.

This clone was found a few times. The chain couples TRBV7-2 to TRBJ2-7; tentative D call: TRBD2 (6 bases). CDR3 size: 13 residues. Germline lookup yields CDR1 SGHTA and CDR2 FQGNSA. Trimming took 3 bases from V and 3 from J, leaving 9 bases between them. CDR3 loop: CASSLSGDYEQYF. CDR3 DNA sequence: TGTGCCAGCAGCTTGTCGGGGGACTACGAGCAGTACTTC. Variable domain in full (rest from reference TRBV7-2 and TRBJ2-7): GAGVSQSPSNKVTEKGKDVELRCDPISGHTALYWYRQSLGQGLEFLIYFQGNSAPDKSGLPSDRFSAERTGGSVSTLTIQRTQQEDSAVYLCASSLSGDYEQYFGPGTRLTVT.